Each of the 31 T cell receptor beta chains below was sequenced from the same sample in a study of cytomegalovirus exposure and HLA in healthy donors. Profiled with immunoSEQ multiplex PCR; TCRdb holds only in-frame clones, not every one. The sample contains roughly 300,000 clones, roughly nine tenths of which appear only once. The sample was PBMCs. The receptors stem from a woman aged 25-40 years in good health and CMV-seropositive.

The gene calls are TRBV5-1 and TRBJ2-7; TRBD1 aligns across 9 bases. Germline lookup yields CDR1 SGHRS and CDR2 YFSETQ. With V trimmed by 4 bases and J by 3 bases, 8 bases remained unmatched. The CDR3 is 15 amino acids. The CDR3 DNA follows: TGCGCCAGCAGCGGGACGGACAGGGGCCTCTACGAGCAGTACTTC. Protein sequence: CASSGTDRGLYEQYF.

The chain joins TRBV27 to TRBJ2-7; D not resolved. CDR1 is MNHEY and CDR2 is SMNVEV in the germline V gene (reference sequence). The CDR3 contains 13 residues. V lost 4 bases to trimming and J lost 2 bases, with 9 bases between them. CDR3 bases: TGTGCCAGCAGTTATGGGGTAACCTACGAGCAGTACTTC. Translation gives CASSYGVTYEQYF.

The chain uses TRBV11-1 and TRBJ2-3; D unresolved. The CDR3 sequence is 13 residues long. With 1 base removed from V and 7 bases from J, the gap between germline ends came to 9 bases. The germline CDR1 and CDR2 sequences are SGHAT and FQDESV (reference sequence). CDR3: CASSLDYANTQYF. The CDR3 DNA follows: TGTGCCAGCAGCTTAGACTATGCGAATACGCAGTATTTT.

The J gene is TRBJ2-4, the V gene TRBV19, with unresolved D. This CDR3 contains 11 residues. With 4 bases removed from V and 8 bases from J, the gap between germline ends came to 6 bases. Germline V gene sequence: CDR1 LNHDA, CDR2 SQIVND (reference sequence). The CDR3 DNA sequence: TGTGCCAGTAGTACTTTGCACATTCAGTACTTC. Translating it yields CASSTLHIQYF.

The J gene is TRBJ2-1, the V gene TRBV29-1; D is perhaps TRBD2 (5 bases). The germline V gene has CDR1 SQVTM and CDR2 ANQGSEA. The CDR3 covers 10 residues. V lost 6 bases to trimming and J lost 10 bases, with 10 bases between them. The CDR3 is CSVGLEEQFF. CDR3 nucleotides: TGCAGCGTCGGACTCGAGGAGCAGTTCTTC.

The CDR3 spells CASSPPGLAGVLSGANVLTF. The CDR3 DNA reads TGTGCCAGCTCACCGCCCGGACTAGCGGGGGTACTCTCTGGGGCCAACGTCCTGACTTTC. This chain connects TRBV18 to TRBJ2-6; the match to TRBD2 covers 13 bases. The trim removed 3 bases at V and 0 bases at J, leaving 8 bases unmatched. The germline CDR1 and CDR2 sequences are KGHSH and LQKENI. CDR3 length: 20 residues.

The table lists this clone with a few counts. The sample contains more than one DNA sequence encoding this CDR3. This chain uses TRBV2 with TRBJ2-2; D could derive from TRBD1 or TRBD2 (5 bases each). V lost 3 bases and J 2 bases, leaving 7 bases between the germline ends. Germline V gives CDR1 SNHLY, CDR2 FYNNEI. The CDR3 covers 14 residues. CDR3 sequence (DNA): TGTGCCAGCAGTGAGGGACCCAACACCGGGGAGCTGTTTTTT. Translation: CASSEGPNTGELFF. Using reference TRBV2 and TRBJ2-2 for the parts outside the CDR3, the full variable domain is EPEVTQTPSHQVTQMGQEVILRCVPISNHLYFYWYRQILGQKVEFLVSFYNNEISEKSEIFDDQFSVERPDGSNFTLKIRSTKLEDSAMYFCASSEGPNTGELFFGEGSRLTVL.

The chain employs TRBV7-9 and TRBJ2-7; the match to TRBD2 covers 10 bases. There are 13 residues in the CDR3. The V gene end was trimmed by 8 bases and the J gene end by 0 bases; junction bases not matched to a gene: 1. Germline V gives CDR1 SEHNR, CDR2 FQNEAQ (reference sequence). This CDR3 is CASSSGSSYEQYF. DNA for the CDR3: TGTGCCAGCTCTAGCGGGAGCTCCTACGAGCAGTACTTC.

The chain recombines TRBV7-2 with TRBJ2-5; 9 bases align to TRBD1. This CDR3 is built from 11 residues. CDR1 and CDR2 (germline): SGHTA, FQGNSA. The trim removed 5 bases at V and 14 bases at J, leaving 6 bases unmatched. The CDR3 coding sequence is TGTGCCAGCAGCCGCCCGGACAGGGGATACTTC. It specifies CASSRPDRGYF. The variable domain in full, with the rest retrieved from reference TRBV7-2 and TRBJ2-5, is GAGVSQSPSNKVTEKGKDVELRCDPISGHTALYWYRQSLGQGLEFLIYFQGNSAPDKSGLPSDRFSAERTGGSVSTLTIQRTQQEDSAVYLCASSRPDRGYFGPGTRLLVL.

A note on this clone: In the same sample, other DNA sequences code for this CDR3. The V and J genes are TRBV5-1 and TRBJ1-2, with D tentatively TRBD1 (6 bases). This CDR3 spans 13 amino acids. V dropped 4 bases and J dropped 2 bases, with 9 bases sitting between them. Germline V gene data show CDR1 as SGHRS and CDR2 as YFSETQ. CDR3: CASSPQGNYGYTF. The CDR3 DNA is TGCGCCAGCAGCCCTCAGGGGAACTATGGCTACACCTTC.

A few counts support this clone. This chain connects TRBV4-3 to TRBJ2-7; possible D gene TRBD2, 6 bases. The CDR3 runs 17 residues. Trimming cost V 0 bases and J 1 base, with 16 bases left between them. Germline loops: CDR1 LGHNA, CDR2 YSLEER. The CDR3 loop reads CASSQDPAGGESYEQYF. In DNA form, the CDR3 reads TGCGCCAGCAGCCAAGACCCCGCTGGAGGGGAATCCTACGAGCAGTACTTC.

V is TRBV5-1 and J is TRBJ1-2, with 7 bases lining up with TRBD1. Germline assignment: CDR1 SGHRS and CDR2 YFSETQ. V was pared by 5 bases and J by 3 bases, with 7 bases of the junction left unmatched. The CDR3 runs 14 residues. The CDR3 reads CASSRQGGDYGYTF. For the CDR3, the DNA is TGCGCCAGCAGTCGACAGGGTGGCGACTATGGCTACACCTTC.

This chain joins TRBV9 and TRBJ2-2; the D is unclear. CDR3 length: 17 residues. The V end was cut by 0 bases, the J end by 3 bases, with 15 bases between. Germline V gene sequence: CDR1 SGDLS, CDR2 YYNGEE. CDR3 bases: TGTGCCAGCAGCGTAGGAACGAGGCTTTTGGACACCGGGGAGCTGTTTTTT. It encodes CASSVGTRLLDTGELFF.

The rearrangement uses TRBV13 and TRBJ1-2; the match to TRBD1 covers 9 bases. The germline CDR1 and CDR2 sequences are PRHDT and FYEKMQ (reference sequence). The CDR3 consists of 16 residues. Germline trimming cut 5 bases from V and 4 bases from J; bases unmatched to any gene: 11. CDR3 region: CASSPPTGGEGYGYTF. The CDR3 DNA is TGTGCCAGCAGCCCACCCACAGGGGGCGAGGGCTATGGCTACACCTTC.

Points on this clone: Other DNA sequences in the same sample also yield this CDR3. This chain joins TRBV15 and TRBJ1-5, with D tentatively TRBD1 (5 bases). The CDR3 loop spans 15 amino acids. The germline V gene encodes CDR1 LNHNV and CDR2 YYDKDF (reference sequence). V lost 0 bases and J lost 4, with 10 bases in between. The CDR3 sequence is CATSRDRGRNQPQHF. CDR3 bases: TGTGCCACCAGCAGAGATCGGGGGAGAAATCAGCCCCAGCATTTT.

The J gene is TRBJ2-7, the V gene TRBV10-3, with D hard to call. In germline, CDR1 is ENHRY, CDR2 SYGVKD. The CDR3 runs 13 residues. The V gene lost 7 bases and the J gene lost 1 base, with 11 bases spanning the gap. For the CDR3, the DNA is TGTGCCATCACCCCGTCCGGTTCCTACGAGCAGTACTTC. It translates to CAITPSGSYEQYF.

The chain uses TRBV2 and TRBJ2-7; D may match TRBD1 or TRBD2 (5 bases each). The CDR3 is 15 residues long. Germline assignment: CDR1 SNHLY and CDR2 FYNNEI. The V end was cut by 6 bases, the J end by 6 bases, with 21 bases between. CDR3 nucleotides: TGTGCCAGCAGAAGGGAAAACCGGGGCGGCGGCGAGCAGTACTTC. It yields the protein CASRRENRGGGEQYF. The whole variable domain, remainder taken from reference TRBV2 and TRBJ2-7, is EPEVTQTPSHQVTQMGQEVILRCVPISNHLYFYWYRQILGQKVEFLVSFYNNEISEKSEIFDDQFSVERPDGSNFTLKIRSTKLEDSAMYFCASRRENRGGGEQYFGPGTRLTVT.

V and J are TRBV10-3 and TRBJ1-1; 11 nucleotides match TRBD1. This CDR3 has 16 amino acids. With 2 bases clipped from V and 1 base from J, the junction kept 3 bases outside the gene matches. Germline CDR1 ENHRY, CDR2 SYGVKD. The CDR3 sequence is CAISEPGQGANTEAFF. CDR3 nucleotide sequence: TGTGCCATCAGTGAGCCCGGACAGGGGGCGAACACTGAAGCTTTCTTT.

Only one count was recorded for this clone. This chain joins TRBV7-6 and TRBJ2-1; D is undetermined. CDR3 size: 19 residues. From germline, CDR1 is SGHVS and CDR2 FNYEAQ. V was shortened by 0 bases and J by 0 bases, with 18 bases between the two germline ends. The CDR3 DNA reads TGTGCCAGCAGCTTAGCTTCCCCTAACCGAGCCAACTCCTACAATGAGCAGTTCTTC. Protein sequence: CASSLASPNRANSYNEQFF.

CDR3 sequence reads: CASSPRTSLRTDTQYF. The DNA for the CDR3 is TGTGCCAGCAGCCCCAGAACTAGCCTACGCACAGATACGCAGTATTTT. The chain employs TRBV7-3 and TRBJ2-3; possible D gene TRBD2, 6 bases. The ends were cut back, 5 bases at V and 1 base at J, with 16 bases in the middle. The CDR3 has 16 amino acids. Germline V gene lookup returns CDR1 SGHTA and CDR2 FQGTGA.

In its sample, this clone was seen once. The V gene is TRBV30, the J gene TRBJ2-5, with 7 bases fitting TRBD2. CDR1 and CDR2 from the germline V gene are GTSNPN and SVGIG (reference sequence). The CDR3 contains 16 residues. V trimming: 2 bases; J trimming: 5 bases; junction bases outside the gene matches: 14. CDR3 sequence reads: CAWSWGGRGGRETQYF. For the CDR3, the DNA is TGTGCCTGGAGTTGGGGCGGGAGAGGCGGTAGGGAGACCCAGTACTTC.

This clone was found a few times. As DNA, the CDR3 is TGTGCCAGCAGCATCGACGGGACTAGCGGGAACCATGAGCAGTTCTTC. Protein product: CASSIDGTSGNHEQFF. The V call is TRBV7-3, the J call TRBJ2-1; the match to TRBD2 covers 13 bases. In germline, CDR1 is SGHTA, CDR2 FQGTGA. Trimming removed 5 bases from V and 8 bases from J; junction bases left unmatched: 9. This CDR3 is built from 16 residues. Full variable domain (rest looked up from reference TRBV7-3 and TRBJ2-1): GAGVSQTPSNKVTEKGKYVELRCDPISGHTALYWYRQSLGQGPEFLIYFQGTGAADDSGLPNDRFFAVRPEGSVSTLKIQRTERGDSAVYLCASSIDGTSGNHEQFFGPGTRLTVL.

The CDR3 DNA is TGTGCCAGCAGCTCCGGACTAGCGGGCGGTGAGCAGTTCTTC. Protein: CASSSGLAGGEQFF. The rearrangement uses TRBV7-9 and TRBJ2-1, with TRBD2 identical over 11 bases. The CDR3 sequence is 14 residues long. Germline V gene sequence: CDR1 SEHNR, CDR2 FQNEAQ (reference sequence). Trimming removed 4 bases from V and 9 bases from J; junction bases left unmatched: 5.

The chain joins TRBV19 to TRBJ2-7; 7 bases align to TRBD1. J was trimmed by 2 bases and V by 5 bases; bases with no gene match: 9. CDR1 is LNHDA, CDR2 SQIVND, per germline (reference sequence). The CDR3 is 15 residues long. The CDR3 DNA sequence: TGTGCCAGTAGTCAGACCCGACAGGGAGCCTACGAGCAGTACTTC. Residues: CASSQTRQGAYEQYF.

This chain connects TRBV11-2 to TRBJ2-1, with 8 bases matching TRBD1. Trimming removed 5 bases from V and 1 base from J; junction bases left unmatched: 4. This CDR3 region has 15 residues. Germline CDR1 reads SGHAT; CDR2 reads FQNNGV. This CDR3 is CASSKRQGSYNEQFF. CDR3 nucleotide sequence: TGTGCCAGCAGCAAGCGACAGGGGTCCTACAATGAGCAGTTCTTC.

The chain recombines TRBV15 with TRBJ1-2; a weak D match, TRBD1 (5 bases). V was shortened by 1 base and J by 4 bases, with 10 bases between the two germline ends. The CDR3 sequence is 14 residues long. Germline assignment: CDR1 LNHNV and CDR2 YYDKDF (reference sequence). The CDR3: CATSRVGGLYGYTF. The CDR3 DNA is TGTGCCACCAGCAGAGTCGGGGGACTCTATGGCTACACCTTC.

This chain connects TRBV5-4 to TRBJ2-5, with 12 positions matching TRBD2. CDR1 and CDR2 from the germline V gene are SGHNT and YYREEE (reference sequence). The CDR3 runs to 15 residues. Unmatched junction bases numbered 2, after V lost 1 base and J lost 4 bases. In DNA, the CDR3 is TGTGCCAGCAGCTTGATGGGACTAGCGGGAGAGACCCAGTACTTC. Protein sequence: CASSLMGLAGETQYF. The full variable domain, rest sourced from reference TRBV5-4 and TRBJ2-5, is ETGVTQSPTHLIKTRGQQVTLRCSSQSGHNTVSWYQQALGQGPQFIFQYYREEENGRGNFPPRFSGLQFPNYSSELNVNALELDDSALYLCASSLMGLAGETQYFGPGTRLLVL.

The chain carries TRBV30 and TRBJ2-1, with D possibly called TRBD1 or TRBD2 (5 bases each). V dropped 3 bases and J dropped 0 bases, with 12 bases sitting between them. This CDR3 has 15 residues. Germline CDR1 GTSNPN, CDR2 SVGIG (reference sequence). The DNA of the CDR3 is TGTGCCTGGAGGGGGGAAGATAACTCCTACAATGAGCAGTTCTTC. This sequence encodes CAWRGEDNSYNEQFF. The full variable domain, its missing parts supplied by reference TRBV30 and TRBJ2-1, is SQTIHQWPATLVQPVGSPLSLECTVEGTSNPNLYWYRQAAGRGLQLLFYSVGIGQISSEVPQNLSASRPQDRQFILSSKKLLLSDSGFYLCAWRGEDNSYNEQFFGPGTRLTVL.

V gene TRBV7-2 combines with J gene TRBJ2-2; 9 bases agree with TRBD2. The germline gives CDR1 SGHTA, CDR2 FQGNSA. V lost 4 bases and J lost 7; bases outside the gene matches: 7. This CDR3 region has 15 residues. Written as DNA, the CDR3 is TGTGCCAGCAGCTCGACTAGCGGAATAAACGGGGAGCTGTTTTTT. It encodes CASSSTSGINGELFF.

This rearrangement joins TRBV13 to TRBJ2-1; no definite D call. Between the trimmed V and J ends, which lost 4 bases and 9 bases, there was a span of 16 bases. This CDR3 region has 14 residues. Germline V CDR1 and CDR2: PRHDT, FYEKMQ (reference sequence). The CDR3: CASSSGPLKFEQFF. Written as DNA, the CDR3 is TGTGCCAGCAGCTCCGGACCTCTTAAGTTTGAGCAGTTCTTC.

This chain links TRBV2 with TRBJ1-5; a weak D match, TRBD1 (6 bases). The CDR3 consists of 15 residues. The germline V gene has CDR1 SNHLY and CDR2 FYNNEI. Trimming removed 8 bases at V and 2 bases at J, with 16 bases between. The CDR3 nucleotides read TGTGCCAGCGAAACCGGACAGATGGGCAATCAGCCCCAGCATTTT. Amino acids: CASETGQMGNQPQHF.